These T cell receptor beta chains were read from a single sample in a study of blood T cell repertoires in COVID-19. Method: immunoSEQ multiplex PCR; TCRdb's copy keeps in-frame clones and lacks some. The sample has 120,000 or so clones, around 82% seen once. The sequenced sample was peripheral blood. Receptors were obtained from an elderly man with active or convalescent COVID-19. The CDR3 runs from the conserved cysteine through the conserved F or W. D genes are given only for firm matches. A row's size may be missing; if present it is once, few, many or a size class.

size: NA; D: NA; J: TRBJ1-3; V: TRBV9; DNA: TGTGCCAGCAGCCCACAGGGAACCTCTGGAAACACCATATATTTT; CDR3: CASSPQGTSGNTIYF
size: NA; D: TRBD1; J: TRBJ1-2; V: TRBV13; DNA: TGTGCCAGCAGCACCGCGACAGGGAACGACTATGGCTACACCTTC; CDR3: CASSTATGNDYGYTF
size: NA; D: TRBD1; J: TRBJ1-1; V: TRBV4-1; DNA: TGCGCCAGCAGCCAAGCAGACAGGGGTACTGAAGCTTTCTTT; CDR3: CASSQADRGTEAFF
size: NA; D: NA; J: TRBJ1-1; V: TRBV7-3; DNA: TGTGCCAGCAGCTTAATGTCCAATTCCCTCTCCGGAGTAGAAGGGAACACTGAAGCTTTCTTT; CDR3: CASSLMSNSLSGVEGNTEAFF
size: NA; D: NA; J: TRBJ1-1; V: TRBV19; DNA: TGTGCCAGTAGTACCACCTCCACAGAGAACACTGAAGCTTTCTTT; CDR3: CASSTTSTENTEAFF
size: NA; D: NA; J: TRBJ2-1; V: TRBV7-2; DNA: TGTGCCAGCAGCCTCTCCGAGGGTAGGGATGAGCAGTTCTTC; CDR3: CASSLSEGRDEQFF
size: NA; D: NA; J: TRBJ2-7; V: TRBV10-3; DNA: TGTGCCATCAGCCGGGAGCGGAGCGAGCAGTACTTC; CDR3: CAISRERSEQYF
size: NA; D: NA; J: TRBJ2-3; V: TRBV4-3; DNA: TGCGCCAGCAGCCAAGCTTTACCCATGGCCAGCACAGATACGCAGTATTTT; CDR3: CASSQALPMASTDTQYF
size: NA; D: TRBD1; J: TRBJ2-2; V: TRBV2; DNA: TGTGCCAGCGTCCGGGACAGGGGATCCGGGGAGCTGTTTTTT; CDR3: CASVRDRGSGELFF
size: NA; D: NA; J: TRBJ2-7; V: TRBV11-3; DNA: TGTGCCAGCAGCTCCACCGCCACGGGCGAGCAGTACTTC; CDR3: CASSSTATGEQYF
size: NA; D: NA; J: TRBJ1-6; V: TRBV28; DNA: TGTGCCAGCAGTTTTAGAATTTATAATTCACCCCTCCACTTT; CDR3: CASSFRIYNSPLHF
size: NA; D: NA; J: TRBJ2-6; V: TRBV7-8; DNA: TGTGCCAGCAGCTTATATCTCTCTGGGGCCAACGTCCTGACTTTC; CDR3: CASSLYLSGANVLTF
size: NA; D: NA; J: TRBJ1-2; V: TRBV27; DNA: TGTGCCAGCAGTCCCAGGGGTTCTCGATTCTATGGCTACACCTTC; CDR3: CASSPRGSRFYGYTF
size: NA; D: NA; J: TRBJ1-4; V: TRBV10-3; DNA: TGTGCCATCAGCCCCACAACCGGGAGCGGAAATGAAAAACTGTTTTTT; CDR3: CAISPTTGSGNEKLFF
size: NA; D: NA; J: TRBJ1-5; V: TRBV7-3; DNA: TGTGCCAGCAGCTTATCGGGGTCCCCTAATCAGCCCCAGCATTTT; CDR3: CASSLSGSPNQPQHF
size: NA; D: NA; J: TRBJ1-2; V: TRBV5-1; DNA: TGCGCCAGCAGCTTAAACGGGAACTATGGCTACACCTTC; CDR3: CASSLNGNYGYTF
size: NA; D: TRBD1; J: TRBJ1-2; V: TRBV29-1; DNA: TGCAGCGTTGAGCCGCAGGGGGACTATGGCTACACCTTC; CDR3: CSVEPQGDYGYTF
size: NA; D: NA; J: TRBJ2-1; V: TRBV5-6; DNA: TGTGCCAGCAGCTTGATGGGCGATGAGCAGTTCTTC; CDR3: CASSLMGDEQFF
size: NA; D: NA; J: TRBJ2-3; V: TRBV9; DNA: TGTGCCAGCAGCGTCGTATCCATAGAAACAGATACGCAGTATTTT; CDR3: CASSVVSIETDTQYF
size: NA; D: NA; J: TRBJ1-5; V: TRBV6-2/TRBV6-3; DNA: TGTGCCAGCAGTTTGGGACAACGTCAGCCCCAGCATTTT; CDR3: CASSLGQRQPQHF
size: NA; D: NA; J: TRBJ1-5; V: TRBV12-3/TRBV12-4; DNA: TGTGCCAGCAGTTTACGGGGAGATCAGCCCCAGCATTTT; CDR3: CASSLRGDQPQHF
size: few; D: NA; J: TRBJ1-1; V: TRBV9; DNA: TGTGCCAGCAGCGTAGGTGGGGAGGTGAACACTGAAGCTTTCTTT; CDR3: CASSVGGEVNTEAFF
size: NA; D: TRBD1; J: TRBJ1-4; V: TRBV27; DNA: TGTGCCAGCAGGAGACAGGGGTTGGGCGGTTGGGCTGAAAAACTGTTTTTT; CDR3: CASRRQGLGGWAEKLFF
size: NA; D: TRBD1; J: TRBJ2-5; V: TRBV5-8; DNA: TGTGCCACCAACCGGGACAGGGAAGAGACCCAGTACTTC; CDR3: CATNRDREETQYF
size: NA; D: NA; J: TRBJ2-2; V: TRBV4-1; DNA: TGCGCCAGCAGCCAAGTACAGGGATACACCGGGGAGCTGTTTTTT; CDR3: CASSQVQGYTGELFF
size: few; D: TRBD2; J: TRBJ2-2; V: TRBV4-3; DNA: TGCGCCAGCAGCCGCAGCAGTCTAGCGGGGTACACCGGGGAGCTGTTTTTT; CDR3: CASSRSSLAGYTGELFF
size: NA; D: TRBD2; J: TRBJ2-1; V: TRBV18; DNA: TGTGCCAGCTCACCACCAGCGGGGGGCCTGTTATTCTTC; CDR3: CASSPPAGGLLFF
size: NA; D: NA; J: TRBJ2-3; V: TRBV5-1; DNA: TGCGCCAGCAGCCTTACAGGGCTGAGCACAGATACGCAGTATTTT; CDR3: CASSLTGLSTDTQYF
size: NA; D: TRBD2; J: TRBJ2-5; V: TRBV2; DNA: TGTGCCAGCACGGCTAGCGGGGTCCCAACCCGGGAGACCCAGTACTTC; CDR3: CASTASGVPTRETQYF
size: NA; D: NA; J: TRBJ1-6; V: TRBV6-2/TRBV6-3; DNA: TGTGCCAGCAGCCTAGATCGGACAGCGTATAATTCACCCCTCCACTTT; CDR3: CASSLDRTAYNSPLHF
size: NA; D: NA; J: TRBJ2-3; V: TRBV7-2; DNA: TGTGCCAGCAGCTTAGCGGGCGGGGATACGCAGTATTTT; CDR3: CASSLAGGDTQYF
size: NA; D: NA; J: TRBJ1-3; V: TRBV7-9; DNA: TGTGCTAGCAGCTCGCTAGGATCTGGAAACACCATATATTTT; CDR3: CASSSLGSGNTIYF
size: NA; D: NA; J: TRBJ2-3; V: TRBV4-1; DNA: TGCGCCAGCAGCGGGAGCACCCTTTCAGATACGCAGTATTTT; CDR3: CASSGSTLSDTQYF
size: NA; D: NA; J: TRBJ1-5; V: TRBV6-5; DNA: TGTGCCAGCAATCGGGAGGGCAGCAATCAGCCCCAGCATTTT; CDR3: CASNREGSNQPQHF
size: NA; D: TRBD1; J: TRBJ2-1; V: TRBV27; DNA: TGTGCCAGCAGTGTACGAATGACAGGGGGGGCCTACAATGAGCAGTTCTTC; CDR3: CASSVRMTGGAYNEQFF
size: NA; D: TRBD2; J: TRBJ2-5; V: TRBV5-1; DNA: TGCGCCAGCAGCTTGGACCCGGGACTAGCTGAGACCCAGTACTTC; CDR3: CASSLDPGLAETQYF
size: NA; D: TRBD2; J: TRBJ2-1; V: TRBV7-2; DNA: TGTGCCAGCACCTTAGGGGGCGGGGGGGCCTCCGCCTACAATGAGCAGTTCTTC; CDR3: CASTLGGGGASAYNEQFF
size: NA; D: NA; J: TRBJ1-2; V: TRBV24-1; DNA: TGTGCCACCAGTGACACCGGGAGATCCTATGGCTACACCTTC; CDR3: CATSDTGRSYGYTF
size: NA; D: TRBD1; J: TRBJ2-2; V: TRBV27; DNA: TGTGCCAGCAGTCCCCCTGGGACAGGGTGGACCGGGGAGCTGTTTTTT; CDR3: CASSPPGTGWTGELFF
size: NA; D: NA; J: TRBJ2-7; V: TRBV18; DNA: TGTGCCAGCTCCCCCCCCGGTCTCACCTACGAGCAGTACTTC; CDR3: CASSPPGLTYEQYF